This entry lists 30 T cell receptor beta chains sequenced from one sample in a study of T cell clonotyping in hematopoietic cell transplantation. The repertoire was sequenced with immunoSEQ multiplex PCR; TCRdb's copy has only in-frame clones and lacks some. The sample yields over 8,000 clones, 51% seen once. The sequences come from peripheral blood mononuclear cells, collected 100 days after allogeneic stem cell transplant. All receptors derive from a female patient aged 45-65 years who had an allogeneic stem cell transplant from an unrelated donor, so the T cells may come from the graft donor. Some clones in this sample may be carry-over from other donors' samples.

The rearrangement links TRBV30 to TRBJ1-2; possible D gene TRBD1, 6 bases. The CDR3 runs to 15 residues. Germline V CDR1 and CDR2: GTSNPN, SVGIG (reference sequence). V was trimmed by 3 bases and J by 6 bases, leaving 20 bases between them. This CDR3 is CAWRGSQQGSDGYTF. The CDR3 DNA sequence: TGTGCCTGGAGAGGGTCACAACAGGGTTCGGATGGCTACACCTTC. The entire variable domain, with the rest obtained from reference TRBV30 and TRBJ1-2, is as follows: SQTIHQWPATLVQPVGSPLSLECTVEGTSNPNLYWYRQAAGRGLQLLFYSVGIGQISSEVPQNLSASRPQDRQFILSSKKLLLSDSGFYLCAWRGSQQGSDGYTFGSGTRLTVV.

In DNA form, the CDR3 reads TGTGCCAGCAGTCCCGGGCGGCGGGATGGCTACACCTTC. Encoded protein: CASSPGRRDGYTF. V gene TRBV5-6 combines with J gene TRBJ1-2, with D hard to call. Per the germline V gene, CDR1 is SGHDT and CDR2 is YYEEEE. The CDR3 sequence is 13 residues long. The V gene lost 5 bases and the J gene lost 6 bases, with 14 bases spanning the gap. The full variable domain, its missing parts supplied by reference TRBV5-6 and TRBJ1-2, is DAGVTQSPTHLIKTRGQQVTLRCSPKSGHDTVSWYQQALGQGPQFIFQYYEEEERQRGNFPDRFSGHQFPNYSSELNVNALLLGDSALYLCASSPGRRDGYTFGSGTRLTVV.

This clone was counted a few times. J is TRBJ1-5 and V is TRBV5-6, with D possibly matching TRBD1 (5 bases). This CDR3 comprises 17 residues. Trimming left V 6 bases short and J 5 bases short, with 24 bases between. In germline, CDR1 is SGHDT, CDR2 YYEEEE. Here the CDR3 reads CASNLTAPIELHQPQHF. CDR3 nucleotide sequence: TGTGCCAGCAACCTGACAGCGCCCATCGAACTTCATCAGCCCCAGCATTTT.

This clone was detected a few times. The gene calls are TRBV9 and TRBJ2-7; TRBD1 might be the D (6 bases). V was trimmed by 0 bases and J by 5 bases, leaving 15 bases between them. Germline assignment: CDR1 SGDLS and CDR2 YYNGEE. This CDR3 comprises 15 residues. The CDR3 DNA reads TGTGCCAGCAGCGTAGAGGGGGACCCGAGCGACGAGCAGTACTTC. Its protein product is CASSVEGDPSDEQYF.

This clone was observed a few times. This chain connects TRBV27 to TRBJ2-7; 7 bases are shared with TRBD1. This CDR3 region has 12 residues. Germline V gene data show CDR1 as MNHEY and CDR2 as SMNVEV (reference sequence). The ends lost 6 bases at V and 7 bases at J; junction bases unmatched: 6. The CDR3 loop is CASSRTGVEQYF. CDR3 in DNA: TGTGCCAGCAGCCGAACAGGGGTTGAGCAGTACTTC.

The chain employs TRBV29-1 and TRBJ1-2; 7 bases line up with TRBD1. V lost 4 bases and J lost 4; bases outside the gene matches: 6. This CDR3 spans 13 amino acids. The V gene's germline CDR1 is SQVTM and CDR2 ANQGSEA. As DNA, the CDR3 is TGCAGCGTTGTCCAGACAGGGACCTATGGCTACACCTTC. It is translated as CSVVQTGTYGYTF.

The J gene is TRBJ2-7, the V gene TRBV5-6; 7 bases line up with TRBD2. CDR3 size: 17 residues. Germline CDR1 and CDR2: SGHDT and YYEEEE. J gave up 4 bases and V 5 bases, and 18 bases lay outside the gene matches. CDR3 loop: CASRSSSGQGRFYEQYF. The CDR3 DNA reads as TGTGCCAGCAGGTCCTCTAGCGGCCAAGGTCGGTTTTACGAGCAGTACTTC. The whole variable domain, filled in from reference TRBV5-6 and TRBJ2-7, reads DAGVTQSPTHLIKTRGQQVTLRCSPKSGHDTVSWYQQALGQGPQFIFQYYEEEERQRGNFPDRFSGHQFPNYSSELNVNALLLGDSALYLCASRSSSGQGRFYEQYFGPGTRLTVT.

The table lists this clone with a few counts. The gene calls are TRBV28 and TRBJ1-2; D might be TRBD1 (5 bases). Per the germline V gene, CDR1 is MDHEN and CDR2 is SYDVKM. Trimming stripped 8 bases from V and 5 bases from J, with 15 bases between. This CDR3 region has 13 residues. CDR3 coding DNA: TGTGCCAGCGGAGGAGGGGTCCCATATGGCTACACCTTC. It yields the protein CASGGGVPYGYTF.

This clone occurred once. The chain employs TRBV6-5 and TRBJ2-3; 7 nucleotides line up with TRBD1. The germline V gene has CDR1 MNHEY and CDR2 SVGAGI. J gave up 8 bases and V 1 base, and 9 bases lay outside the gene matches. The CDR3 sequence is 15 residues long. CDR3 bases: TGTGCCAGCAGTTACTTTGGGACAGCCGGGGTTACGCAGTATTTT. Amino acid sequence: CASSYFGTAGVTQYF.

This chain joins TRBV29-1 and TRBJ2-7; possibly TRBD1 for D (6 bases). The CDR3 sequence is 12 residues long. From germline, CDR1 is SQVTM and CDR2 ANQGSEA. Trimming cost V 2 bases and J 4 bases, with 9 bases left between them. CDR3 sequence: CSVETQGYEQYF. CDR3 bases: TGCAGCGTTGAAACGCAGGGGTACGAGCAGTACTTC.

In this sample, this clone turned up a few times. This chain links TRBV30 with TRBJ1-2, with a possible D match to TRBD1 (6 bases). Deletions cut 3 bases from V and 10 bases from J, with 15 bases between. Germline values: CDR1 GTSNPN, CDR2 SVGIG (reference sequence). This CDR3 spans 12 amino acids. CDR3: CAWSANRESYTF. CDR3 in DNA: TGTGCCTGGAGCGCTAACAGGGAGTCCTACACCTTC.

This clone has just a few counts. V gene TRBV10-1 combines with J gene TRBJ2-2; D may be TRBD2 (5 bases). Germline CDR1 WNHNN, CDR2 SYGVQD (reference sequence). Trimming took 2 bases from V and 2 from J, leaving 9 bases between them. This CDR3 is built from 15 residues. CDR3 sequence (DNA): TGCGCCAGCAGTGAGACTAGAGCTAACACCGGGGAGCTGTTTTTT. The encoded protein is CASSETRANTGELFF.

This clone was detected only a few times. The V call is TRBV15, the J call TRBJ1-5; possible D gene TRBD1, 5 bases. The CDR3 totals 16 residues. The V and J ends lost 4 bases and 2 bases respectively, with 15 bases between them. Germline values: CDR1 LNHNV, CDR2 YYDKDF (reference sequence). CDR3 residues: CATSNAGGGGNQPQHF. Written as DNA, the CDR3 is TGTGCCACCAGCAATGCGGGGGGAGGAGGCAATCAGCCCCAGCATTTT. The variable domain in full, completed from reference TRBV15 and TRBJ1-5, reads DAMVIQNPRYQVTQFGKPVTLSCSQTLNHNVMYWYQQKSSQAPKLLFHYYDKDFNNEADTPDNFQSRRPNTSFCFLDIRSPGLGDTAMYLCATSNAGGGGNQPQHFGDGTRLSIL.

This chain joins TRBV20-1 and TRBJ1-2; 10 nucleotides line up with TRBD1. CDR3 size: 11 residues. The trim removed 5 bases at V and 6 bases at J, leaving 0 bases unmatched. Germline CDR1 DFQATT, CDR2 SNEGSKA (reference sequence). This CDR3 reads CSAGTGDGYTF. CDR3 in DNA: TGCAGTGCTGGGACAGGGGATGGCTACACCTTC.

This clone was found a few times. V is TRBV7-2 and J is TRBJ2-7; the match to TRBD2 covers 9 bases. This CDR3 has 14 residues. CDR1 and CDR2 from the germline V gene are SGHTA and FQGNSA. Germline trimming cut 8 bases from V and 4 bases from J; bases unmatched to any gene: 9. The DNA of the CDR3 is TGTGCCAGCTCGGAGGCGGGAGGGTTGTACGAGCAGTACTTC. Translated: CASSEAGGLYEQYF.

V and J are TRBV30 and TRBJ2-3; D is ambiguous. Trimming pared 3 bases from V and 1 base from J, leaving 5 bases between. Germline assignment: CDR1 GTSNPN and CDR2 SVGIG (reference sequence). This CDR3 has 12 amino acids. Here the CDR3 DNA reads TGTGCCTGGAGCCCAGGCACAGATACGCAGTATTTT. Translating it yields CAWSPGTDTQYF.

The DNA for the CDR3 is TGTGCCTGGAGTGGGGCCGTTTTAAATTCACCCCTCCACTTT. Protein product: CAWSGAVLNSPLHF. The rearrangement uses TRBV30 and TRBJ1-6; D not resolved. This CDR3 comprises 14 residues. In germline, CDR1 is GTSNPN, CDR2 SVGIG (reference sequence). V lost 1 base and J 7 bases, leaving 11 bases between the germline ends.

This rearrangement joins TRBV5-6 to TRBJ2-5; no definite D call. The J call is in doubt because the DNA end fits TRBJ2-7 better. From germline, CDR1 is SGHDT and CDR2 YYEEEE. The CDR3 covers 12 residues. CDR3 loop: CASSLSSYEQYF. CDR3 coding DNA: TGTGCCAGCAGCCTCAGCTCCTACGAGCAGTACTTC.

V usage is TRBV29-1 and J usage is TRBJ2-2; no firm D call. The CDR3 contains 13 residues. V lost 7 bases and J 9 bases, leaving 18 bases between the germline ends. Germline V gene data show CDR1 as SQVTM and CDR2 as ANQGSEA. The CDR3 reads CSAITLTRRELFF. CDR3 nucleotide sequence: TGCAGCGCTATTACCTTGACCCGGAGGGAGCTGTTTTTT.

The chain recombines TRBV7-2 with TRBJ1-1; TRBD1 matches 7 bases. The germline V gene has CDR1 SGHTA and CDR2 FQGNSA. The V gene end was trimmed by 5 bases and the J gene end by 0 bases; junction bases not matched to a gene: 3. This CDR3 contains 14 residues. CDR3 sequence: CASSPGGLNTEAFF. The DNA of the CDR3 is TGTGCCAGCAGCCCAGGGGGATTGAACACTGAAGCTTTCTTT.

The chain employs TRBV7-2 and TRBJ2-7; 10 nucleotides align to TRBD1. The J segment lost 7 bases and the V segment lost 5 bases, leaving 20 bases of the junction unmatched. Germline CDR1 is SGHTA and CDR2 is FQGNSA. CDR3 length: 18 residues. The CDR3 sequence is CASSLTGSLGDRGYEQYF. The CDR3 DNA sequence: TGTGCCAGCAGCCTCACGGGATCTCTTGGGGACAGGGGTTATGAGCAGTACTTC.

This clone was seen only once. This rearrangement joins TRBV30 to TRBJ1-2; 8 positions match TRBD1. The CDR3 loop spans 14 amino acids. Trimming at V came to 5 bases and at J to 1 base, leaving 6 bases not matched to a gene. Germline V gene sequence: CDR1 GTSNPN, CDR2 SVGIG (reference sequence). Here the CDR3 DNA reads TGTGCCTGGGCCAGACAGGGGAGTAACTATGGCTACACCTTC. Amino acids: CAWARQGSNYGYTF.

The chain uses TRBV27 and TRBJ2-5; 9 bases fit TRBD2. The end of the DNA is better explained by TRBJ2-7, so the J call may be wrong. Germline CDR1 and CDR2: MNHEY and SMNVEV (reference sequence). There are 15 residues in the CDR3. DNA for the CDR3: TGTGCCAGCAGTCTTCTAGCGGGAAGTTTCTGCGAGCAGTACTTC. It yields the protein CASSLLAGSFCEQYF.

This clone was observed a handful of times. The chain recombines TRBV9 with TRBJ2-3, with D unclear. Between the trimmed V and J ends, which lost 4 bases and 0 bases, there was a span of 15 bases. In germline, CDR1 is SGDLS, CDR2 YYNGEE. The CDR3 is made up of 16 amino acids. CDR3 nucleotide sequence: TGTGCCAGCAGCCCGTCGGTGGGAACTAGCACAGATACGCAGTATTTT. The encoded protein is CASSPSVGTSTDTQYF.

The V call is TRBV30, the J call TRBJ1-5; tentative D call: TRBD1 (5 bases). This CDR3 has 14 amino acids. V dropped 0 bases and J dropped 2 bases, with 8 bases sitting between them. Germline V CDR1 and CDR2: GTSNPN, SVGIG (reference sequence). The CDR3 nucleotides are TGTGCCTGGAGTGTACGGGGGGGCAATCAGCCCCAGCATTTT. Translating it yields CAWSVRGGNQPQHF.

The chain has TRBV1 and TRBJ2-1. TRBV1 is tagged as a pseudogene. There are 13 residues in the CDR3. The CDR3 region has the DNA TGCACCAGCGTAGGCCTTAAATACAATGAGCAGTTCTTC. Translation gives CTSVGLKYNEQFF.

The V call is TRBV5-6, the J call TRBJ1-1, with D possibly matching TRBD1 (6 bases). Germline V gene lookup returns CDR1 SGHDT and CDR2 YYEEEE. Trimming took off 5 bases at V and 7 bases at J, with 15 bases between the two ends. The CDR3 spans 13 residues. The CDR3 nucleotides read TGTGCCAGCAGGGCAGGGGTTGTCGGTGAAGCTTTCTTT. This codes for CASRAGVVGEAFF.

V and J are TRBV30 and TRBJ1-1; D is unresolved. V lost 0 bases and J 6 bases, leaving 8 bases between the germline ends. This CDR3 has 12 amino acids. CDR1 GTSNPN and CDR2 SVGIG come from the germline V gene (reference sequence). The CDR3: CAWSVHVSEAFF. The CDR3 nucleotides are TGTGCCTGGAGTGTACATGTTTCTGAAGCTTTCTTT.

The chain carries TRBV5-6 and TRBJ2-3; tentative D call: TRBD2 (6 bases). Trimming took 0 bases from V and 0 from J, leaving 17 bases between them. The CDR3 runs to 18 residues. The V gene's germline CDR1 is SGHDT and CDR2 YYEEEE. Here the CDR3 reads CASSLGARRAGSTDTQYF. CDR3 DNA sequence: TGTGCCAGCAGCTTGGGGGCTCGTAGGGCGGGAAGCACAGATACGCAGTATTTT.

This clone was observed a handful of times. The CDR3 nucleotides are TGCAGCGTTGAAGAGTTTATTGGGTTGGGGGGCTACACCTTC. Translation: CSVEEFIGLGGYTF. This chain connects TRBV29-1 to TRBJ1-2; no clear D. The CDR3 runs to 14 residues. Trimming removed 0 bases from V and 8 bases from J, with 16 bases in between. Per the germline V gene, CDR1 is SQVTM and CDR2 is ANQGSEA.